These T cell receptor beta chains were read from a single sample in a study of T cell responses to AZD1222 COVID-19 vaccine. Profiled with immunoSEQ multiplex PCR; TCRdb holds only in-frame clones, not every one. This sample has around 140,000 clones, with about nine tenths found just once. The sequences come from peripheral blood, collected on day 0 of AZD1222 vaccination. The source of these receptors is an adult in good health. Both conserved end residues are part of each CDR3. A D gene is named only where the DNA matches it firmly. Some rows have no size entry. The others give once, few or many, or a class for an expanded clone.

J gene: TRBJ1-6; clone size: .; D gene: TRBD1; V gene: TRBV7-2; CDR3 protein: CASSLGTGSYSPLHF; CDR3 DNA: TGTGCCAGCAGCTTAGGGACAGGGAGCTATTCACCCCTCCACTTT
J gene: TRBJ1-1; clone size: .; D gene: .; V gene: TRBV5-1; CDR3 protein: CASSLEIMNTEAFF; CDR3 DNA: TGCGCCAGCAGCTTGGAGATCATGAACACTGAAGCTTTCTTT
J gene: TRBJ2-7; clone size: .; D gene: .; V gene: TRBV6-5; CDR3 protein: CASSSGRRGAHEQYF; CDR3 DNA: TGTGCCAGCAGTTCCGGCCGTCGGGGGGCCCACGAGCAGTACTTC
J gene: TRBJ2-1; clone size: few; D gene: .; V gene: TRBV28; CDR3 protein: CASSLLQRSSYNEQFF; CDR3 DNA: TGTGCCAGCAGTTTGCTGCAGCGATCCTCCTACAATGAGCAGTTCTTC
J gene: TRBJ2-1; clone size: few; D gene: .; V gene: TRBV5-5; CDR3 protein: CASSLGDRSSYNEQFF; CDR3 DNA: TGTGCCAGCAGCTTGGGGGACCGGAGCTCCTACAATGAGCAGTTCTTC
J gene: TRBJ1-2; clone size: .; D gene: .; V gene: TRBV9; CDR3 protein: CASSAPQGWDYGYTF; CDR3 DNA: TGTGCCAGCAGCGCCCCCCAAGGTTGGGACTATGGCTACACCTTC
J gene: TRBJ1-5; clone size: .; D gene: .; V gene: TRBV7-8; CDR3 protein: CASSAFSNQPQHF; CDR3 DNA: TGTGCCAGCAGCGCGTTTAGCAATCAGCCCCAGCATTTT
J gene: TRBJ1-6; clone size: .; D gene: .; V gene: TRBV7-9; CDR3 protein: CASSSGSEGAPLHF; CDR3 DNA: TGTGCCAGCAGCTCCGGATCCGAAGGGGCACCCCTCCACTTT
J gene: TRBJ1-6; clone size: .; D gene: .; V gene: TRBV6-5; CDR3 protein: CASTSTYNSPLHF; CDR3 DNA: TGTGCCAGCACCAGTACCTATAATTCACCCCTCCACTTT
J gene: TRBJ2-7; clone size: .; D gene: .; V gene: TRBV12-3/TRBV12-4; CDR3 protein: CASSADSSYEQYF; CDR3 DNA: TGTGCCAGCAGTGCGGACAGCTCCTACGAGCAGTACTTC
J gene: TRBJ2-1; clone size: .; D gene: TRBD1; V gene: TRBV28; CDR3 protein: CASSDRPQGAHNNEQFF; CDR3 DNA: TGTGCCAGCAGTGACCGACCCCAGGGGGCCCACAACAATGAGCAGTTCTTC
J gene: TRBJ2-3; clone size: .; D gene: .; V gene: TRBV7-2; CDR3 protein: CASSFTPGRYTDTQYF; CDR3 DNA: TGTGCCAGCAGCTTCACCCCGGGCCGCTACACAGATACGCAGTATTTT
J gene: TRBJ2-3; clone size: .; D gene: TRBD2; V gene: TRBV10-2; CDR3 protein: CATLAGGITDTQYF; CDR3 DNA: TGCGCCACACTAGCGGGGGGCATCACAGATACGCAGTATTTT
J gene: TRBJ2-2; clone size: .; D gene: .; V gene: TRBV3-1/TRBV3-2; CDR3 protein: CASSHLDINTGELFF; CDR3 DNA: TGTGCCAGCAGCCACTTGGACATTAACACCGGGGAGCTGTTTTTT
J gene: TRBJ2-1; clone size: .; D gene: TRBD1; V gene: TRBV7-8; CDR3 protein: CASSRDRGAVNEQFF; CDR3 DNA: TGTGCCAGCAGCCGAGACAGGGGAGCTGTCAATGAGCAGTTCTTC
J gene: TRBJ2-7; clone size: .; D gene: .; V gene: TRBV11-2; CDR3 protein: CASSEGSGFPYEQYF; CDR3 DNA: TGTGCCAGCAGCGAGGGTTCGGGGTTCCCCTACGAGCAGTACTTC
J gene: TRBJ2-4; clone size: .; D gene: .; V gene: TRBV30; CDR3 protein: CAWSVNGRNIQYF; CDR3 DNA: TGTGCCTGGAGTGTTAACGGAAGAAACATTCAGTACTTC
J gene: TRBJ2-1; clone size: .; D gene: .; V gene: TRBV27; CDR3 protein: CASSLKQGIRLGEQFF; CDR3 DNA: TGTGCCAGCAGTTTAAAACAGGGAATTCGCTTGGGTGAGCAGTTCTTC
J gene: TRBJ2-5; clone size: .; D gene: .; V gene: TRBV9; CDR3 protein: CASSVGRKETQYF; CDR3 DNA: TGTGCCAGCAGCGTAGGGCGGAAAGAGACCCAGTACTTC
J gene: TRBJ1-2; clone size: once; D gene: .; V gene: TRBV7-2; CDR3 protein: CASTRGWANYGYTF; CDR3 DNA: TGTGCCAGCACTCGGGGTTGGGCTAACTATGGCTACACCTTC
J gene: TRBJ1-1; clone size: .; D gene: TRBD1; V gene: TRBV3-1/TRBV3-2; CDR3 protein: CASRQGAVSTEAFF; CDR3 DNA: TGTGCCAGCAGGCAGGGGGCGGTGAGCACTGAAGCTTTCTTT
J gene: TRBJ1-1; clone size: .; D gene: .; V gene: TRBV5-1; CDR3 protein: CASSLTWGADTEAFF; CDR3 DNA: TGCGCCAGCAGCTTAACCTGGGGGGCCGATACTGAAGCTTTCTTT
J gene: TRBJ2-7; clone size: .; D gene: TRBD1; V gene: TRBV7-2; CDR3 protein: CASSLAGTGAYYEQYF; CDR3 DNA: TGTGCCAGCAGCTTAGCTGGGACAGGCGCGTACTACGAGCAGTACTTC
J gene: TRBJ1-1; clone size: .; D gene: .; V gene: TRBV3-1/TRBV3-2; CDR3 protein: CASSTGTKVEAFF; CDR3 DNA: TGTGCCAGCAGCACCGGGACAAAAGTTGAAGCTTTCTTT
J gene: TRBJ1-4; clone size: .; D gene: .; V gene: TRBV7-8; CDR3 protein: CASSLGGGDEKLFF; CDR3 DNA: TGTGCCAGCAGCTTAGGGGGGGGAGACGAAAAACTGTTTTTT
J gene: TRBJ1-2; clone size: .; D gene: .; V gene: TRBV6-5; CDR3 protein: CASSSGYGYTF; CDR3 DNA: TGTGCCAGCAGTTCTGGCTATGGCTACACCTTC
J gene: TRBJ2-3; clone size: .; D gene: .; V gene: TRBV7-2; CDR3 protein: CASSLDRDTQYF; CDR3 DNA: TGTGCCAGCAGCCTTGACCGAGATACGCAGTATTTT
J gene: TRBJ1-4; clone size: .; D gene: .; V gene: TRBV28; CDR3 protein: CASFIEQGGVGKLFF; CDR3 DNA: TGTGCCAGTTTTATAGAACAGGGAGGAGTTGGAAAACTGTTTTTT
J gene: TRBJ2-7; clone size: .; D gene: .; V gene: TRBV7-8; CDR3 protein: CASSDTGHEQYF; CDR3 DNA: TGTGCCAGCAGCGACACAGGGCACGAGCAGTACTTC
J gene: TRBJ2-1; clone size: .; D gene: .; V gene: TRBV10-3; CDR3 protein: CAISERWGRNEQFF; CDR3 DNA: TGTGCCATCAGTGAGCGTTGGGGGCGGAATGAGCAGTTCTTC
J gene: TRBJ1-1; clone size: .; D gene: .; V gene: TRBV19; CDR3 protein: CASSIDNGVGRGRRNTEAFF; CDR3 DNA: TGTGCCAGTAGTATAGATAACGGGGTAGGGAGAGGGCGCAGGAATACTGAAGCTTTCTTT
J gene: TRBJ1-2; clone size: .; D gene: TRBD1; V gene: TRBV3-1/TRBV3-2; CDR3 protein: CASSQDRSSGQGASYTF; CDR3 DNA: TGTGCCAGCAGCCAAGATCGTAGTTCTGGACAGGGGGCCAGCTACACCTTC